This TCR beta chain was captured in a study of STAT5B mutations in CD4+ large granular lymphocyte leukemia. Study-wide results and caveats: Without putative leukemic clones, patient CD4-sorted repertoires remained more clonal than healthy CD4+ repertoires.

Concerning this clone: Its antigen is still unknown.

Clones were read by immunoSEQ multiplex PCR, and TCRdb kept only the in-frame ones, dropping some. The table includes 45,000 to 55,000 clones, under 80% detected once. The CDR3 covers 14 residues. The V segment lost 4 bases and the J segment 3 bases; nucleotides outside the gene matches: 4. From germline, CDR1 is KGHSH and CDR2 LQKENI. The sequence was obtained from a human donor in good health. Sequenced input: CD4+ T cells from blood buffy coats. This rearrangement joins TRBV18 to TRBJ2-5; 8 bases line up with TRBD2. CDR3 loop: CASSLQRGKETQYF. CDR3 in DNA: TGTGCCAGCTCACTTCAGCGGGGGAAAGAGACCCAGTACTTC. Full variable domain (missing parts from reference TRBV18 and TRBJ2-5): NAGVMQNPRHLVRRRGQEARLRCSPMKGHSHVYWYRQLPEEGLKFMVYLQKENIIDESGMPKERFSAEFPKEGPSILRIQQVVRGDSAAYFCASSLQRGKETQYFGPGTRLLVL.